The rows below give T cell receptor beta chains drawn from one sample of a study of T cell responses to AZD1222 COVID-19 vaccine. TCRdb's table, derived via immunoSEQ multiplex PCR, lists solely in-frame clones and lacks some. The sample holds over 100,000 clones; about 89% are singletons and the top ten take 4% to 5%. The source was peripheral blood, collected on day 0 of AZD1222 vaccination. The receptors derive from an adult in good health. Each CDR3 is given with its conserved first and last residue. The D gene is left open where the match is weak. Only some rows state a clone size, as once, few, many or a class for expanded clones.

clone_size	v_call	j_call	d_call	cdr3_aa	cdr3_nt
NA	TRBV24-1	TRBJ1-5	NA	CATSDFTAKVPQHF	TGTGCCACCAGTGATTTTACCGCGAAGGTTCCCCAGCATTTT
once	TRBV6-5	TRBJ2-5	NA	CASSKTVQETQYF	TGTGCCAGCAGTAAAACAGTCCAAGAGACCCAGTACTTC
once	TRBV5-4	TRBJ2-5	NA	CASSLFNGETQYF	TGTGCCAGCAGCTTGTTTAACGGAGAGACCCAGTACTTC
NA	TRBV19	TRBJ1-2	NA	CASSIFVDYGYTF	TGTGCCAGTAGTATCTTCGTGGACTATGGCTACACCTTC
NA	TRBV7-8	TRBJ2-7	NA	CASSLGGSWGEQYF	TGTGCCAGCAGCTTAGGGGGGAGTTGGGGAGAGCAGTACTTC
NA	TRBV6-5	TRBJ2-2	NA	CASIGQKNTGELFF	TGTGCCAGCATAGGTCAGAAGAACACCGGGGAGCTGTTTTTT
NA	TRBV5-4	TRBJ1-2	NA	CAMGPGGYTF	TGTGCCATGGGGCCGGGCGGCTACACCTTC
NA	TRBV12-3/TRBV12-4	TRBJ2-1	TRBD2	CASSSGGASEQFF	TGTGCCAGCAGTAGCGGGGGGGCATCCGAGCAGTTCTTC
NA	TRBV7-9	TRBJ2-2	TRBD1	CASSLPGTGRRTGELFF	TGTGCCAGCAGCTTGCCTGGGACAGGGCGGCGAACCGGGGAGCTGTTTTTT
few	TRBV11-3	TRBJ1-1	TRBD1	CASGQGRSTEAFF	TGTGCCAGCGGACAGGGTCGTTCCACTGAAGCTTTCTTT
NA	TRBV6-2/TRBV6-3	TRBJ1-5	NA	CASSYLQLTQPQHF	TGTGCCAGCAGTTACTTACAGTTAACTCAGCCCCAGCATTTT
NA	TRBV30	TRBJ1-2	TRBD1	CAWTQGVNNGYTF	TGTGCCTGGACCCAGGGGGTTAACAATGGCTACACCTTC
few	TRBV7-9	TRBJ1-6	TRBD1	CATEGTGGSSPLHF	TGTGCCACCGAGGGTACAGGGGGATCTTCACCCCTCCACTTT
NA	TRBV3-1/TRBV3-2	TRBJ1-2	TRBD1	CASSRRTGAVGYTF	TGTGCCAGCAGCCGCAGGACAGGGGCAGTTGGCTACACCTTC
NA	TRBV28	TRBJ2-3	TRBD2	CASIRQRGATDTQYF	TGTGCCAGCATCAGGCAGCGGGGGGCCACAGATACGCAGTATTTT
once	TRBV14	TRBJ2-7	NA	CASSQVGLYEQYF	TGTGCCAGCAGCCAAGTCGGCCTCTACGAGCAGTACTTC
NA	TRBV6-5	TRBJ1-4	TRBD1	CASSPRGRGEKLFF	TGTGCCAGCAGTCCCAGGGGGCGGGGGGAAAAACTGTTTTTT
NA	TRBV15	TRBJ2-7	NA	CATSRGLGYEQYF	TGTGCCACCAGCAGAGGGCTTGGCTACGAGCAGTACTTC
NA	TRBV18	TRBJ2-2	NA	CASSPPVAVYGGELFF	TGTGCCAGCTCACCACCCGTCGCAGTTTACGGCGGGGAGCTGTTTTTT
NA	TRBV30	TRBJ1-4	NA	CAWSSDREKLFF	TGTGCCTGGAGTTCGGACAGAGAAAAACTGTTTTTT
once	TRBV28	TRBJ1-5	TRBD1	CASSSGQGSNQPQHF	TGTGCCAGCAGTTCGGGACAGGGGAGTAATCAGCCCCAGCATTTT
NA	TRBV20-1	TRBJ2-7	NA	CSARRGYEQYF	TGCAGTGCTAGAAGAGGGTACGAGCAGTACTTC
NA	TRBV2	TRBJ1-2	TRBD1	CASSVDRDPGYTF	TGTGCCAGCAGTGTGGACAGGGATCCTGGCTACACCTTC
NA	TRBV2	TRBJ2-5	TRBD2	CASSGPGGETQYF	TGTGCCAGCAGTGGCCCGGGGGGGGAGACCCAGTACTTC
NA	TRBV18	TRBJ1-2	NA	CASSPSDNYGYTF	TGTGCCAGCTCACCGTCGGACAACTATGGCTACACCTTC
NA	TRBV11-2	TRBJ2-3	NA	CASSYSEADTQYF	TGTGCCAGCAGCTATTCCGAGGCGGATACGCAGTATTTT
NA	TRBV5-1	TRBJ1-5	NA	CASSIGTESNQPQHF	TGCGCCAGCAGCATCGGGACCGAGAGCAATCAGCCCCAGCATTTT
NA	TRBV27	TRBJ2-4	NA	CASSLVGGLNIQYF	TGTGCCAGCAGTTTAGTCGGAGGGCTGAACATTCAGTACTTC
NA	TRBV5-4	TRBJ1-2	TRBD1	CASSKQKQGTYGYTF	TGTGCCAGCAGCAAACAAAAACAGGGGACCTATGGCTACACCTTC
NA	TRBV11-2	TRBJ2-3	NA	CASSLEAGEDTQYF	TGTGCCAGCAGCTTAGAGGCAGGGGAAGATACGCAGTATTTT
NA	TRBV27	TRBJ1-2	NA	CASSFSYNYGYTF	TGTGCCAGCAGTTTCAGCTATAACTATGGCTACACCTTC
once	TRBV27	TRBJ2-7	TRBD2	CASSSERQRLAGGRSLAEQYF	TGTGCCAGCAGTTCAGAGAGACAGAGACTAGCGGGGGGGCGTTCGTTAGCCGAGCAGTACTTC
few	TRBV25-1	TRBJ2-7	TRBD1	CASSHFAGTAFYEQYF	TGTGCCAGCAGTCATTTCGCCGGGACAGCGTTTTACGAGCAGTACTTC
NA	TRBV9	TRBJ2-2	NA	CASSVTDLDTGELFF	TGTGCCAGCAGCGTAACTGACCTGGACACCGGGGAGCTGTTTTTT
once	TRBV28	TRBJ1-2	NA	CATLGGRGKVYGYTF	TGTGCCACCCTCGGGGGGAGGGGAAAAGTCTATGGCTACACCTTC
NA	TRBV29-1	TRBJ1-2	NA	CSVEASRVYGYTF	TGCAGCGTTGAGGCCAGCCGAGTCTATGGCTACACCTTC
NA	TRBV14	TRBJ1-2	NA	CASSQDSYGYTF	TGTGCCAGCAGCCAAGACTCGTATGGCTACACCTTC